This TCR beta chain was documented in a study of a mutant IDH1 vaccine in newly diagnosed glioma. Overall study context: Following radiotherapy alone, or alongside temozolomide cycles, vaccination was started after an interval of 4-6 weeks. Visit V12 was at week 35; visit V13 was at week 47. Study outcomes and limitations: With respect to changes in top peripheral T cell clonotypes, pseudoprogression seemed unrelated.

Time point in this sample: week 47, end of study. Vaccination used 300 ug of mutant IDH1 20-mer peptide per dose, with topical imiquimod. Each of the donors came in with new WHO grade 3 or 4 astrocytomas that were IDH1-mutant and ATRX-lost. The V end lost 8 bases, the J end lost 0 bases, and 4 bases lay between the germline ends. This CDR3 region has 10 residues. In germline, CDR1 is DFQATT, CDR2 SNEGSKA (reference sequence). TCRdb's table, derived via immunoSEQ multiplex PCR, lists solely in-frame clones and lacks some. The sample has 50,000 or so clones; 70% to 85% are singletons. Of note for this clone: Its antigen is as yet unknown.

Sequencing was performed on PBMCs, taken from a glioma patient whose treatment included an IDH1 peptide vaccine. This sequence originates from a woman in her twenties or thirties with glioma. Some clones in this sample may be carry-over from other donors' samples. The rearrangement uses TRBV20-1 and TRBJ2-5; D is uncertain. The CDR3 sequence: CSPYQETQYF. The CDR3 region has the DNA TGCAGTCCCTACCAAGAGACCCAGTACTTC.